The subject of this entry is one T cell receptor (beta chain). Its antigen is not identified. Autoimmune disease history or systemic immunosuppression led to patient exclusion. This entry comes from a study of OX40 agonist ivuxolimab in advanced cancers. Across the whole study: Each dose-escalation patient presented with hepatocellular carcinoma, melanoma, renal cell or head and neck cancer. People who had prior anti-PD-1, anti-PD-L1 or anti-CTLA-4 therapy could take part, and around 40% had some. Study observations and caveats: Fewer expanded clones were found on average in CD4+ than in CD8+ T cells.

Germline CDR1 is SGHTA and CDR2 is FQGNSA. The CDR3 runs to 13 residues. V lost 6 bases and J lost 5, with 10 bases in between. Sequenced by immunoSEQ multiplex PCR; TCRdb stores in-frame clones only, minus some. The sample lists approximately 87,000 clones, approximately 92% occurring once. The chain combines TRBV7-2 with TRBJ2-2; the D gene could be TRBD1 or TRBD2 (5 bases each). The sample here was CD4+ or CD8+ T cells sorted from blood, taken in a trial of the OX40 agonist ivuxolimab. This TCR was recovered from an adult with an advanced solid tumor such as melanoma, head and neck, liver or kidney cancer. This CDR3 reads CASRRGGTGELFF. The CDR3 DNA follows: TGTGCCAGCAGGAGGGGTGGAACCGGGGAGCTGTTTTTT.